The rows below give T cell receptor beta chains drawn from one sample of a study of shared T cell receptors in the human thymus. This table comes from immunoSEQ multiplex PCR, and its TCRdb copy is limited to in-frame clones, with some not included. This table has about 660,000 clones, 70% to 90% appearing once. Another study also made use of these data, one on human thymus T cells.

The specimen sequenced was thymocytes. The receptors shown here come from a boy younger than two with a congenital heart defect. Each CDR3 is given with its conserved first and last residue. The D gene is left open where the match is weak. Clone size is not always given. Where it is, it says once, few, many or a class for expanded clones.

CDR3aa	CDR3nt	d_gene	j_gene	v_gene	abundance
CASSPRGFEGATSTQYF	TGCGCCAGCAGTCCCCGTGGCTTCGAGGGTGCGACAAGTACGCAGTATTTT	.	TRBJ2-3	TRBV4-3	.
CASSFQRPATLNYGYTF	TGTGCCAGCAGCTTCCAGCGACCGGCCACACTAAACTATGGCTACACCTTC	.	TRBJ1-2	TRBV13	.
CASSASGSYEQYF	TGCGCCAGCAGTGCGAGCGGGAGTTACGAGCAGTACTTC	TRBD2	TRBJ2-7	TRBV10-1	.
CAEEGNLKAFF	TGTGCCGAAGAGGGCAATCTGAAGGCTTTCTTT	.	TRBJ1-1	TRBV2	.
CASSPFEGLSEQFF	TGCGCCAGCAGCCCTTTTGAGGGACTGAGTGAGCAGTTCTTC	.	TRBJ2-1	TRBV5-1	.
CSGGLLYNSPLHF	TGCAGCGGGGGACTTCTTTATAATTCCCCCCTCCACTTT	.	TRBJ1-6	TRBV29-1	.
CASSLWTALRGTGELFF	TGTGCCAGCAGTTTATGGACAGCCCTTCGGGGGACCGGGGAGCTGTTTTTT	.	TRBJ2-2	TRBV28	.
CASSLIYRAYEQYF	TGTGCCAGCAGTCTTATCTACCGAGCCTACGAGCAGTACTTC	.	TRBJ2-7	TRBV27	.
CASSLAGRRTGELFF	TGTGCCAGCAGCTTAGCCGGGAGGCGGACCGGGGAGCTGTTTTTT	TRBD2	TRBJ2-2	TRBV7-9	.
CASSEDRVGNQPQHF	TGTGCCAGCAGTGAGGACAGGGTAGGCAATCAGCCCCAGCATTTT	TRBD1	TRBJ1-5	TRBV2	.
CASSSVGGQGYEQYF	TGTGCCAGCAGTTCCGTGGGGGGGCAAGGCTACGAGCAGTACTTC	.	TRBJ2-7	TRBV28	.
CASSPGQGRYEQYF	TGTGCCAGCAGCCCGGGACAGGGGAGGTACGAGCAGTACTTC	TRBD1	TRBJ2-7	TRBV5-4	few
CASSEFGDAPGGDTEAFF	TGTGCCAGCAGTGAATTTGGGGACGCCCCGGGGGGGGACACTGAAGCTTTCTTT	.	TRBJ1-1	TRBV25-1	.
CASRRGQEHTEAFF	TGTGCCAGCAGGCGGGGACAGGAGCACACTGAAGCTTTCTTT	TRBD1	TRBJ1-1	TRBV5-6	few
CASSLVLNSPLHF	TGTGCCAGCAGCTTAGTACTAAATTCACCCCTCCACTTT	.	TRBJ1-6	TRBV7-6	.
CASSPKDRRLGNQPQHF	TGTGCCAGCAGCCCTAAAGACAGGAGATTGGGCAATCAGCCCCAGCATTTT	.	TRBJ1-5	TRBV2	.
CAWSVPLGDRGEKLFF	TGTGCCTGGAGTGTCCCGCTAGGGGACAGGGGCGAAAAACTGTTTTTT	TRBD1	TRBJ1-4	TRBV30	.
CSVVGTSGAAYQETQYF	TGCAGCGTTGTTGGGACTAGCGGGGCGGCGTACCAAGAGACCCAGTACTTC	TRBD2	TRBJ2-5	TRBV29-1	.
CASSSKGQGGEQYF	TGTGCCAGCAGCTCTAAGGGACAGGGTGGCGAGCAGTACTTC	TRBD1	TRBJ2-7	TRBV9	.
CAISGGRGQPQHF	TGTGCCATCAGTGGGGGGCGCGGTCAGCCCCAGCATTTT	.	TRBJ1-5	TRBV10-3	.
CASSFRGSLYEQYF	TGTGCCAGCAGTTTCAGGGGATCACTCTACGAGCAGTACTTC	.	TRBJ2-7	TRBV28	.
CASSDGQGYEKLFF	TGTGCCAGCAGTGATGGGCAGGGCTATGAAAAACTGTTTTTT	.	TRBJ1-4	TRBV25-1	.
CASSLDTSTGNTEAFF	TGTGCCAGCAGCTTAGATACTTCGACAGGAAACACTGAAGCTTTCTTT	.	TRBJ1-1	TRBV7-6	.
CASALAGDTQYF	TGTGCTAGTGCCTTAGCGGGAGATACGCAGTATTTT	TRBD2	TRBJ2-3	TRBV12-5	.
CASSVGLKGAEQYF	TGTGCCAGCAGCGTAGGCCTGAAGGGAGCTGAGCAGTACTTC	.	TRBJ2-7	TRBV9	.
CASSPGAVSYEQYF	TGTGCCAGCTCACCAGGGGCGGTCTCCTACGAGCAGTACTTC	.	TRBJ2-7	TRBV18	.
CASNRQGLPKGEAFF	TGTGCCAGCAATCGACAGGGACTTCCAAAGGGAGAAGCTTTCTTT	.	TRBJ1-1	TRBV21-1	.
CASSDGLADLRDTQYF	TGTGCCAGTAGTGATGGCCTAGCGGACCTTCGGGATACGCAGTATTTT	TRBD2	TRBJ2-3	TRBV19	.
CASSFGQGGVIKPQHF	TGTGCCAGCAGTTTTGGACAGGGTGGTGTAATCAAGCCCCAGCATTTT	TRBD1	TRBJ1-5	TRBV5-6	.
CASSNTPPGFKSLNQPQHF	TGTGCCAGCAGTAACACGCCTCCAGGGTTTAAGTCACTCAATCAGCCCCAGCATTTT	.	TRBJ1-5	TRBV7-2	.
CSAGRSYEQYF	TGCAGTGCGGGGCGCAGCTACGAGCAGTACTTC	.	TRBJ2-7	TRBV20-1	.
CASSSGQGVANIQYF	TGTGCCAGCAGTAGCGGACAGGGGGTGGCAAACATTCAGTACTTC	TRBD1	TRBJ2-4	TRBV6-6	.
CASSPTASTDTQYF	TGTGCCAGCAGCCCGACAGCCAGCACAGATACGCAGTATTTT	.	TRBJ2-3	TRBV6-6	.
CASSLGSSGWDTQYF	TGCGCCAGCAGCTTGGGGTCAAGCGGCTGGGATACGCAGTATTTT	.	TRBJ2-3	TRBV5-1	.
CAISEPGTARGTDTQYF	TGTGCCATCAGTGAGCCCGGGACAGCCAGAGGGACAGATACGCAGTATTTT	TRBD1	TRBJ2-3	TRBV10-3	.
CASRLQGANTEAFF	TGTGCCAGCAGACTACAGGGGGCGAACACTGAAGCTTTCTTT	TRBD1	TRBJ1-1	TRBV2	once
CASTPRTGDPYEQYF	TGTGCCAGCACCCCCCGGACAGGGGATCCCTACGAGCAGTACTTC	TRBD1	TRBJ2-7	TRBV5-6	once
CASSDSRSISNFNEQFF	TGTGCCAGTTCGGACAGCCGTTCTATTTCAAACTTCAATGAGCAGTTCTTC	.	TRBJ2-1	TRBV19	.
CASSWTSGLGTDTQYF	TGTGCCAGCAGCTGGACTAGCGGTCTGGGCACAGATACGCAGTATTTT	TRBD2	TRBJ2-3	TRBV7-9	.
CASSKDRTAQGEQYF	TGTGCCAGCAGCAAAGATCGGACAGCCCAAGGCGAGCAGTACTTC	.	TRBJ2-7	TRBV21-1	.
CASSYSGTEQFF	TGTGCCAGCAGCTATAGCGGAACCGAGCAGTTCTTC	.	TRBJ2-1	TRBV2	.
CSVGTSGSNEQFF	TGCAGCGTTGGGACTAGCGGGAGCAATGAGCAGTTCTTC	TRBD2	TRBJ2-1	TRBV29-1	.
CASSEVDRQNTEAFF	TGTGCCAGCAGTGAAGTCGACAGGCAGAACACTGAAGCTTTCTTT	.	TRBJ1-1	TRBV6-1	.